Listed here are 27 T cell receptor beta chains from one sample, sequenced in a study of preoperative IRX-2 immunotherapy in early breast cancer. Here immunoSEQ multiplex PCR was the method, and the copy in TCRdb shows in-frame clones only, minus some. The profile covers roughly 27,000 clones, with 78% appearing a single time and 2% to 2.5% taken by the ten largest. Treatment defined: preoperative locoregional IRX-2 cytokine immunotherapy. Sequences were derived from lymph node tissue, sampled before IRX-2 immunotherapy. The source of these receptors is a human donor with breast cancer.

This clone was counted once. The chain employs TRBV19 and TRBJ2-2, with D perhaps assigned TRBD1 or TRBD2 (5 bases each). CDR1 and CDR2 from the germline V gene are LNHDA and SQIVND (reference sequence). V was trimmed by 5 bases and J by 1 base, leaving 5 bases between them. This CDR3 region has 13 residues. The CDR3 DNA sequence: TGTGCCAGTAGTGGGGGGAACACCGGGGAGCTGTTTTTT. Translation gives CASSGGNTGELFF.

Only one count was recorded for this clone. J is TRBJ2-7 and V is TRBV6-8; D may be TRBD2 (5 bases). The CDR3 loop spans 13 amino acids. Germline CDR1 MNHGY, CDR2 SAAAGT. V was shortened by 6 bases and J by 3 bases, with 12 bases between the two germline ends. CDR3 protein: CASSRNRDYEQYF. The CDR3 coding sequence is TGTGCCAGCAGCCGTAACCGGGACTACGAGCAGTACTTC.

The rearrangement links TRBV28 to TRBJ1-6, with D tentatively TRBD1 (6 bases). Germline-derived CDR1 and CDR2 are MDHEN and SYDVKM. CDR3 length equals 14 residues. Trimming took 5 bases from V and 9 from J, leaving 14 bases between them. CDR3 in DNA: TGTGCCAGCAGTCCCCGACAGGTTGTTTCACCCCTCCACTTT. Translation: CASSPRQVVSPLHF.

V and J are TRBV11-3 and TRBJ1-2; 9 bases are a match to TRBD1. The CDR3 is 15 residues long. Trimming cost V 1 base and J 6 bases; bases outside gene matches: 6. Germline CDR1 is SGHNT and CDR2 is YENEEA. As DNA, the CDR3 is TGTGCCAGCAGCTTAGGGACAGGGGACGGGAATGGCTACACCTTC. It yields the protein CASSLGTGDGNGYTF.

The chain couples TRBV6-8 to TRBJ1-5; 10 bases are a match to TRBD1. The CDR3 length is 17 residues. In germline, CDR1 is MNHGY, CDR2 SAAAGT. V lost 5 bases, J lost 7 bases, and 14 bases stayed unmatched. CDR3 sequence (DNA): TGTGCCAGCAGTCCCCGGGACAGGGGTCAAGGGTACCAGCCCCAGCATTTT. Translating it yields CASSPRDRGQGYQPQHF.

This rearrangement joins TRBV6-8 to TRBJ1-1, with 9 bases matching TRBD1. J gave up 11 bases and V 10 bases, and 17 bases lay outside the gene matches. In germline, CDR1 is MNHGY, CDR2 SAAAGT. The CDR3 has 14 residues. The CDR3 loop is CATYRTSTGGRAFF. For the CDR3, the DNA is TGTGCCACCTACCGGACCTCGACAGGGGGAAGGGCTTTCTTT.

The genes are TRBV5-1 and TRBJ1-1; D perhaps matches TRBD1 (6 bases). Germline-derived CDR1 and CDR2 are SGHRS and YFSETQ. The CDR3 has 15 amino acids. Trimming took 4 bases from V and 5 from J, leaving 18 bases between them. The CDR3 sequence is CASSVGPRRGTEAFF. For the CDR3, the DNA is TGCGCCAGCAGCGTCGGCCCAAGGAGGGGGACTGAAGCTTTCTTT.

This chain joins TRBV6-8 and TRBJ1-2, with D possibly matching TRBD1 (6 bases). V was pared by 0 bases and J by 6 bases, with 20 bases between. Germline V gives CDR1 MNHGY, CDR2 SAAAGT. The CDR3 has 17 residues. Here the CDR3 reads CASSYSGWQGPLNGYTF. CDR3 DNA: TGTGCCAGCAGTTACTCCGGGTGGCAGGGGCCCTTAAATGGCTACACCTTC.

The CDR3 nucleotides read TGTGCCAGCAGCCGAGGGAGTAGCGGGGGACAAGAGACCCAGTACTTC. Its protein product is CASSRGSSGGQETQYF. The rearrangement links TRBV11-3 to TRBJ2-5; 9 positions match TRBD2. This CDR3 is built from 16 residues. Germline V gene data show CDR1 as SGHNT and CDR2 as YENEEA. J lost 2 bases, V lost 5 bases, and 9 bases had no gene match.

The chain links TRBV12-5 to TRBJ2-2; 8 bases are shared with TRBD1. Per germline, CDR1 LGHNT and CDR2 FRNRAP. The CDR3 spans 16 residues. The CDR3 DNA reads as TGTGCCAGCAAAGAAGAGGGGCAGGGGGCTAACGGGGAGCTGTTTTTT. Amino acids: CASKEEGQGANGELFF.

As regards this clone: Because the CDR3's place on the DNA is in doubt, the DNA is left out and the CDR3 is given as listed by TCRdb. This chain uses TRBV1 with TRBJ2-1. TRBV1 constitutes a pseudogene. The CDR3 extends over 16 residues, inclusive of both ends. CDR3 sequence: CASSQDWGNGSDEQFF.

The chain has TRBV10-3 and TRBJ1-1, with D possibly TRBD1 on 5 matching bases. V lost 0 bases and J lost 1, with 18 bases in between. The CDR3 is 18 residues long. The germline gives CDR1 ENHRY, CDR2 SYGVKD. The CDR3 bases are TGTGCCATCAGTGAGTCTTTTACGCGTGGGGGAACGAACACTGAAGCTTTCTTT. This sequence encodes CAISESFTRGGTNTEAFF.

This clone was detected only a few times. The CDR3: CASSFDPGSGELFF. The CDR3 DNA sequence: TGTGCCAGCAGCTTTGATCCTGGATCCGGGGAGCTGTTTTTT. The chain uses TRBV11-3 and TRBJ2-2; D is unclear. Germline CDR1 reads SGHNT; CDR2 reads YENEEA. This CDR3 is 14 amino acids long. Trimming took 3 bases from V and 6 from J, leaving 11 bases between them.

This clone was picked up a small number of times. The V call is TRBV28, the J call TRBJ1-3; D is unresolved. The CDR3 has 15 amino acids. Germline V lookup: CDR1 MDHEN, CDR2 SYDVKM. Trimming shortened V by 5 bases and J by 1 base, and 12 bases separated the two germline ends. In DNA, the CDR3 is TGTGCCAGCAGTCCCGTTCGTGGGTCTGGAAACACCATATATTTT. As protein: CASSPVRGSGNTIYF. Supplemented by reference TRBV28 and TRBJ1-3, the full variable domain reads DVKVTQSSRYLVKRTGEKVFLECVQDMDHENMFWYRQDPGLGLRLIYFSYDVKMKEKGDIPEGYSVSREKKERFSLILESASTNQTSMYLCASSPVRGSGNTIYFGEGSWLTVV.

V and J are TRBV6-1 and TRBJ2-3; possible D gene TRBD2, 6 bases. This CDR3 region has 16 residues. Germline lookup yields CDR1 MNHNS and CDR2 SASEGT. Trimming left V 0 bases short and J 0 bases short, with 10 bases between. DNA of the CDR3: TGTGCCAGCAGTGAAGCGAAAAGCGGGAGCACAGATACGCAGTATTTT. As protein: CASSEAKSGSTDTQYF.

V is TRBV6-8 and J is TRBJ2-7, with 7 bases that match TRBD1. V trimming: 9 bases; J trimming: 0 bases; junction bases outside the gene matches: 23. CDR3 length equals 19 residues. CDR1 and CDR2 (germline): MNHGY, SAAAGT. The CDR3 DNA sequence: TGTGCCAGTTCGAGTCTGGGCGGAGGTCCCGGGACAGTCTCCTACGAGCAGTACTTC. Translated, it gives CASSSLGGGPGTVSYEQYF.

This chain connects TRBV29-1 to TRBJ1-2, with 8 nucleotides matching TRBD1. V lost 4 bases and J lost 0; bases outside the gene matches: 4. From germline, CDR1 is SQVTM and CDR2 ANQGSEA. The CDR3 runs 14 residues. The CDR3 is CSVGGDRTNYGYTF. DNA of the CDR3: TGCAGCGTTGGGGGGGACAGGACTAACTATGGCTACACCTTC. The variable domain in full, with the rest retrieved from reference TRBV29-1 and TRBJ1-2, is SAVISQKPSRDICQRGTSLTIQCQVDSQVTMMFWYRQQPGQSLTLIATANQGSEATYESGFVIDKFPISRPNLTFSTLTVSNMSPEDSSIYLCSVGGDRTNYGYTFGSGTRLTVV.

The V and J genes are TRBV28 and TRBJ1-5; 8 bases fit TRBD1. This CDR3 is 14 amino acids long. The J segment lost 8 bases and the V segment lost 7 bases, leaving 10 bases of the junction unmatched. The V gene's germline CDR1 is MDHEN and CDR2 SYDVKM. The CDR3 spells CASKPQGDGEPQHF. The CDR3 DNA follows: TGTGCCAGCAAACCACAGGGGGACGGAGAGCCCCAGCATTTT.

This chain joins TRBV4-1 and TRBJ2-1; 7 bases line up with TRBD1. CDR3 length: 17 amino acids. V dropped 3 bases and J dropped 2; count of bases not matched to a gene: 10. Germline values: CDR1 MGHRA, CDR2 YSYEKL. In DNA, the CDR3 is TGCGCCAGCAGCCAGAGGGCTCCGGGACAGCCCTACAATGAGCAGTTCTTC. The encoded protein is CASSQRAPGQPYNEQFF.

The chain carries TRBV29-1 and TRBJ2-7; TRBD2 is a possible D gene (6 bases). Germline V gene sequence: CDR1 SQVTM, CDR2 ANQGSEA. V dropped 6 bases and J dropped 4 bases, with 16 bases sitting between them. The CDR3 is 13 amino acids. CDR3 sequence reads: CSVWQGGGYEQYF. The CDR3 DNA reads as TGCAGCGTGTGGCAGGGAGGTGGATACGAGCAGTACTTC.

This sequence joins TRBV28 and TRBJ1-2; no clear D gene. CDR1 is MDHEN, CDR2 SYDVKM, per germline. The CDR3 loop spans 17 amino acids. V lost 5 bases, J lost 0 bases, and 19 bases lay in between. The CDR3 protein is CASSPSGPRLANYGYTF. In nucleotides, the CDR3 is TGTGCCAGCAGTCCATCAGGACCGAGGTTAGCTAACTATGGCTACACCTTC.

This clone occurred a few times. This sequence joins TRBV15 and TRBJ1-1, with no clear D. The CDR3 runs 18 residues. Germline CDR1 is LNHNV and CDR2 is YYDKDF (reference sequence). V lost 1 base and J lost 0, with 18 bases in between. The CDR3 DNA reads as TGTGCCACCAGCAGAGTTGTAACTCTAGGCAAAATGAACACTGAAGCTTTCTTT. This translates into CATSRVVTLGKMNTEAFF.

V usage is TRBV5-1 and J usage is TRBJ2-5; D might be TRBD1 (5 bases). CDR1 SGHRS and CDR2 YFSETQ come from the germline V gene. Trimming shortened V by 1 base and J by 1 base, and 11 bases separated the two germline ends. CDR3 size: 15 residues. The CDR3 loop is CASSLQPGAQETQYF. The CDR3 coding sequence is TGCGCCAGCAGCTTGCAACCTGGGGCCCAAGAGACCCAGTACTTC.

This clone turned up a few times. This chain uses TRBV18 with TRBJ1-3, with D perhaps matching TRBD1 (6 bases). Per the germline V gene, CDR1 is KGHSH and CDR2 is LQKENI. The V end lost 2 bases, the J end lost 5 bases, and 13 bases lay between the germline ends. The length of the CDR3 is 15 residues. CDR3 amino acids: CASSPLSRGRNTIYF. The CDR3, as DNA: TGTGCCAGCTCACCATTGTCCAGGGGAAGAAACACCATATATTTT.

The sample holds one count of this clone. The V gene is TRBV5-1, the J gene TRBJ2-1; 7 bases map to TRBD2. CDR1 is SGHRS, CDR2 YFSETQ, per germline. V lost 5 bases and J lost 5; bases outside the gene matches: 10. The CDR3 is 15 amino acids. The CDR3 here is CASRLRAGVDNEQFF. CDR3 coding DNA: TGCGCCAGCAGGTTGAGGGCGGGGGTTGACAATGAGCAGTTCTTC.

CDR3 in amino acids: CASSPGTGAYGYTF. The CDR3 region has the DNA TGTGCCAGCTCACCTGGGACAGGGGCCTATGGCTACACCTTC. The J gene is TRBJ1-2, the V gene TRBV18; TRBD1 matches at 10 bases. This CDR3 has 14 amino acids. J gave up 4 bases and V 3 bases, and 2 bases lay outside the gene matches. Germline CDR1 is KGHSH and CDR2 is LQKENI.

The V and J genes are TRBV6-8 and TRBJ1-6; D perhaps matches TRBD1 (6 bases). Germline CDR1 MNHGY, CDR2 SAAAGT. Trimming cost V 9 bases and J 11 bases, with 14 bases left between them. The CDR3 loop spans 12 amino acids. The CDR3 bases are TGTGCCAGTAGGGGGAGGGGCCCACCCCTCCACTTT. Its protein product is CASRGRGPPLHF.